This T cell receptor (beta chain) was captured in a study of T cell clonality in common variable immunodeficiency. Regarding the study as a whole: Reportedly, TCR beta sequences from common variable immunodeficiency showed fewer deletions and N-nucleotide insertions. Shared TCRbeta clones were fewer between CVID subjects than controls.

The repertoire was sequenced with immunoSEQ multiplex PCR; TCRdb's copy has only in-frame clones and lacks some. The specimen has roughly 40,000 clones, none found just once. This clone was counted a few times. Its antigen is unidentified. The CDR3 end lies 3 residues beyond the end of the read and is filled in from the germline J gene. CDR3 length: 15 amino acids. V was shortened by 4 bases and J by 3 bases, with 16 bases between the two germline ends. The germline CDR1 and CDR2 sequences are SNHLY and FYNNEI. The rearrangement joins TRBV2 to TRBJ2-7; D possibly corresponds to TRBD2 (5 bases). This clonotype was obtained from a human donor with common variable immunodeficiency. Sequencing used peripheral blood mononuclear cells. CDR3 amino acids: CASSVPRLEVYEQYF. The DNA read from the CDR3 is TGTGCCAGCAGTGTTCCGCGGTTGGAGGTCTACGAG.